Each of the 2 T cell receptor beta chains below was sequenced from the same sample in a study of T cells in Graves' hyperthyroidism and ophthalmopathy. Amplification of TCR beta CDR3 regions was performed using RNA transcripts as template. HTBI primers were the set used in a first-round RT-PCR of the TCR CDR3. Using its own MiXCR run on the multiplex PCR reads, TCRdb lists one record per CDR3 protein. This sample yields approximately 700,000 distinct CDR3 sequences, of which 45% are seen a single time; roughly 7.2% belongs to the top ten. The sequenced sample was peripheral blood or thyroid tissue (not recorded which). These receptors came from an adult man with Graves' disease, either hyperthyroidism or ophthalmopathy (not recorded which).

The chain uses TRBV20-1 and TRBJ2-7, with 7 bases identical to TRBD2. Germline V gives CDR1 DFQATT, CDR2 SNEGSKA (reference sequence). The CDR3 is made up of 14 amino acids. J lost 5 bases, V lost 1 base, and 8 bases had no gene match. The CDR3 spells CSARVSTSLNEQYF. For the CDR3, the DNA is TGCAGTGCTAGAGTCTCGACTAGCTTAAACGAGCAGTACTTC.

This clonotype was seen many times. This chain links TRBV7-2 with TRBJ1-2; D is unresolved. The CDR3 spans 13 residues. With 3 bases removed from V and 4 bases from J, the gap between germline ends came to 9 bases. Germline V gene data show CDR1 as SGHTA and CDR2 as FQGNSA. CDR3 protein: CASSFIDRYGYTF. The CDR3 DNA sequence: TGTGCCAGCAGCTTTATTGATCGCTATGGCTACACCTTC.